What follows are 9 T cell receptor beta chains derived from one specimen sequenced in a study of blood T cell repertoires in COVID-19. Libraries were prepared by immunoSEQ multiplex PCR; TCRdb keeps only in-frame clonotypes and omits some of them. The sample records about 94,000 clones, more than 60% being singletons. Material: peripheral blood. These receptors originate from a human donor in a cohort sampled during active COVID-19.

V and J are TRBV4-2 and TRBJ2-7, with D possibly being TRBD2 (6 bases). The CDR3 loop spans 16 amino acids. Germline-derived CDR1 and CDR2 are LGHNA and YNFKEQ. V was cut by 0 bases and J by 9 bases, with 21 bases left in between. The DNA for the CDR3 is TGTGCCAGCAGCCAAGAGCATAGCGGATCAACCGTCGGGCAGTACTTC. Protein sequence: CASSQEHSGSTVGQYF.

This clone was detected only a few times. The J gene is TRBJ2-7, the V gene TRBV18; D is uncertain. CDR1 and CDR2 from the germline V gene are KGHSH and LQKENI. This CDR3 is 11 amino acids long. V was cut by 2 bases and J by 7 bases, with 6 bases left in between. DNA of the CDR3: TGTGCCAGCTCACCAAGCGCTGAGCAGTACTTC. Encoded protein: CASSPSAEQYF. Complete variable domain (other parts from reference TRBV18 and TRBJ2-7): NAGVMQNPRHLVRRRGQEARLRCSPMKGHSHVYWYRQLPEEGLKFMVYLQKENIIDESGMPKERFSAEFPKEGPSILRIQQVVRGDSAAYFCASSPSAEQYFGPGTRLTVT.

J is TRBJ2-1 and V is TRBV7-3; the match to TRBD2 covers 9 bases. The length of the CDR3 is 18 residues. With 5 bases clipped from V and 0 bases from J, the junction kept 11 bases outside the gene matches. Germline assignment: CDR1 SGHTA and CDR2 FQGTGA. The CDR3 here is CASSLRYSGSLSYNEQFF. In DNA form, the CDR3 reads TGTGCCAGCAGCCTCCGCTATAGCGGGAGTCTCTCCTACAATGAGCAGTTCTTC.

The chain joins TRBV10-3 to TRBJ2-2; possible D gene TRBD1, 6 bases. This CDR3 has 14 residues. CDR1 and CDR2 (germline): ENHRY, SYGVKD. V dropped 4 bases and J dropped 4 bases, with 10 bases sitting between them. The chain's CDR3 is CAISARQATGELFF. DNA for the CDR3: TGTGCCATCAGTGCTAGACAGGCCACCGGGGAGCTGTTTTTT.

This CDR3 reads CATSVPGYNYGYTF. The CDR3, as DNA: TGTGCCACCAGTGTTCCGGGATACAACTATGGCTACACCTTC. The V call is TRBV24-1, the J call TRBJ1-2; D not resolved. V lost 5 bases and J lost 2, with 11 bases in between. Per the germline V gene, CDR1 is KGHDR and CDR2 is SFDVKD. The CDR3 spans 14 residues.

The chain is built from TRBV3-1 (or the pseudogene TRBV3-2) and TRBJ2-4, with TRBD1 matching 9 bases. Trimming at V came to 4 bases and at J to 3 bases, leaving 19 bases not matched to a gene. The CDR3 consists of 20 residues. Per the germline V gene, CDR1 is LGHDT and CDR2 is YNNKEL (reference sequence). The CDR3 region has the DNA TGTGCCAGCAGCCCCGCATGGACAGGGGTATGGGCCGGAGGCAAAAACATTCAGTACTTC. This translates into CASSPAWTGVWAGGKNIQYF.

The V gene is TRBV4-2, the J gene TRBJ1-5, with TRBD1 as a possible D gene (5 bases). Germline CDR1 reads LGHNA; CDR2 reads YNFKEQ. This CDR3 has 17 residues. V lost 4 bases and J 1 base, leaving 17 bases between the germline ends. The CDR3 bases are TGTGCCAGCAGCCCGCTTGGGGGAGGGCCAAGCAATCAGCCCCAGCATTTT. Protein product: CASSPLGGGPSNQPQHF.

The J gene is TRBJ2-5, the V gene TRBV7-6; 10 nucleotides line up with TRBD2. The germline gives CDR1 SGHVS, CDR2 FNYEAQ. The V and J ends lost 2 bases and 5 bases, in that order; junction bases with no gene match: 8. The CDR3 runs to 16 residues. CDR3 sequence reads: CASSLNVAGGRETQYF. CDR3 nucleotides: TGTGCCAGCAGCTTAAATGTAGCGGGAGGCCGGGAGACCCAGTACTTC.

The CDR3, as DNA: TGTGCCAGCAGCGTCGGGACAGCTCAAACCAGCTCCTACGAGCAGTACTTC. As protein: CASSVGTAQTSSYEQYF. The chain joins TRBV9 to TRBJ2-7; 7 bases fit TRBD1. Germline V gene data show CDR1 as SGDLS and CDR2 as YYNGEE. This CDR3 contains 17 residues. Losses at the gene ends were 2 bases for V and 0 bases for J; bases not matched to a gene: 11.